This T cell receptor beta chain was recorded in a study of radiation and T cells in renal cell carcinoma. The study, taken as a whole, reports: In blood, top tumor clones expanded by 2 weeks, shrinking by 4.

Here immunoSEQ multiplex PCR was the method, and the copy in TCRdb shows in-frame clones only, minus some. The sample comprises around 180,000 clones, 88% of which are singletons, and approximately 10% rests with the top ten. Germline V gene data show CDR1 as SGHTA and CDR2 as FQGTGA. With 4 bases removed from V and 1 base from J, the gap between germline ends came to 12 bases. The CDR3 has 15 residues. On this clone: No antigen is known for it.

Documented time point: blood 4 weeks post-SBRT, at nephrectomy. As to treatment: 15 Gy SBRT to primary tumor, nephrectomy 4 weeks later. Nephrectomy followed 15 Gy stereotactic body radiation by 4 weeks. This TCR was sampled from a woman aged 45-65 years with renal cell carcinoma. Sample: blood, taken from a patient whose treatment included radiotherapy and nephrectomy. V gene TRBV7-3 combines with J gene TRBJ2-3; D perhaps matches TRBD1 (5 bases). As DNA, the CDR3 is TGTGCCAGCAGCTATGACAGCGTTCGCACAGATACGCAGTATTTT. This gives the protein CASSYDSVRTDTQYF.